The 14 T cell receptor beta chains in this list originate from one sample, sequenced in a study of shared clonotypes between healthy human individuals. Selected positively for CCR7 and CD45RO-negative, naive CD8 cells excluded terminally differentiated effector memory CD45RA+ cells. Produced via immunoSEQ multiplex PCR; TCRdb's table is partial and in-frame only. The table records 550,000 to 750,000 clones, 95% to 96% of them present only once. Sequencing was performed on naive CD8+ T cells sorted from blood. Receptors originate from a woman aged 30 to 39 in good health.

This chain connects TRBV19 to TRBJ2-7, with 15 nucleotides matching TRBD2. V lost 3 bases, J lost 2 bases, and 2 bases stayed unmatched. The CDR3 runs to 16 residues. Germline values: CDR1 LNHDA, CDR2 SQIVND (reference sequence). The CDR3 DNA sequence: TGTGCCAGTAGTATGGGACTAGCGGGAGGACCCTACGAGCAGTACTTC. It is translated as CASSMGLAGGPYEQYF.

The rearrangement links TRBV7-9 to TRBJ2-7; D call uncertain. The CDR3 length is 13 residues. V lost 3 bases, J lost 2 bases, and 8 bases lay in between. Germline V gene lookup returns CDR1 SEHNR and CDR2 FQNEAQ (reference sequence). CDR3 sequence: CASSFGSPYEQYF. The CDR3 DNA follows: TGTGCCAGCAGCTTTGGCAGCCCCTACGAGCAGTACTTC.

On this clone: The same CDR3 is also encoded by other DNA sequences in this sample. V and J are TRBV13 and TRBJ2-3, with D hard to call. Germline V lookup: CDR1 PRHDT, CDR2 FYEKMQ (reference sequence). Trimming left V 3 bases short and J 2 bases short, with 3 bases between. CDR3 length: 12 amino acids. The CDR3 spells CASSLATDTQYF. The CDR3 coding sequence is TGTGCCAGCAGCTTGGCCACAGATACGCAGTATTTT.

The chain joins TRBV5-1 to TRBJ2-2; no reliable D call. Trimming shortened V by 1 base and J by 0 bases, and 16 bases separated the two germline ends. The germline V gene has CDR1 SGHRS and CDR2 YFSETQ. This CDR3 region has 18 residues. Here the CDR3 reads CASSLSRRTVTNTGELFF. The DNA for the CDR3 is TGCGCCAGCAGCTTGTCCCGCCGGACGGTTACGAACACCGGGGAGCTGTTTTTT.

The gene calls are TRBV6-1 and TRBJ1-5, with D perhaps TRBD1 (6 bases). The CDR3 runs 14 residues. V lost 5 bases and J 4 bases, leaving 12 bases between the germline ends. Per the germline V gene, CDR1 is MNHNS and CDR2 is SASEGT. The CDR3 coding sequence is TGTGCCAGCAGTCAGACAGGCCTAAATCAGCCCCAGCATTTT. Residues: CASSQTGLNQPQHF.

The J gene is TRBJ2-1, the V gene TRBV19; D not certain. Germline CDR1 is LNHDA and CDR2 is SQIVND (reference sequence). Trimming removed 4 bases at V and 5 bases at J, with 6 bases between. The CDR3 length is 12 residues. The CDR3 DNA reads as TGTGCCAGTAGTAATCCGAACAATGAGCAGTTCTTC. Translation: CASSNPNNEQFF.

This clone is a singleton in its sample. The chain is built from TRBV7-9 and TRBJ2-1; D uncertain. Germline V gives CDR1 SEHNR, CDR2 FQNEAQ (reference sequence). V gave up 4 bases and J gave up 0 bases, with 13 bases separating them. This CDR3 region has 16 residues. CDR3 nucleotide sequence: TGTGCCAGCAGCTCGACCGACCAAAGCTCCTACAATGAGCAGTTCTTC. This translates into CASSSTDQSSYNEQFF.

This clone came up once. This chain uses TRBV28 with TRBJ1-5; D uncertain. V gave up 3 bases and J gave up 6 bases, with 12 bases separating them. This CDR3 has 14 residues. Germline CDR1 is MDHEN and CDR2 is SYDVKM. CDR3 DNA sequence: TGTGCCAGCAGTTTGGGCGTGCGGGCTCAGCCCCAGCATTTT. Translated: CASSLGVRAQPQHF.

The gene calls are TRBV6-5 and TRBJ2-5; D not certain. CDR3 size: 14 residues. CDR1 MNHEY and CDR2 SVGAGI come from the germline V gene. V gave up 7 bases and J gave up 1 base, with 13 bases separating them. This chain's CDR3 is CASTPSASQETQYF. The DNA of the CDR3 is TGTGCCAGCACTCCCTCGGCCAGCCAAGAGACCCAGTACTTC.

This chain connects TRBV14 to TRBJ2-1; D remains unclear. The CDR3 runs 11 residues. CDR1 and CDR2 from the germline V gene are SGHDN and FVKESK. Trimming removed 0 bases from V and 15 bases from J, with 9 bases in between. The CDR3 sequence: CASSQDAQLFF. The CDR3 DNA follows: TGTGCCAGCAGCCAAGATGCCCAGTTGTTCTTC.

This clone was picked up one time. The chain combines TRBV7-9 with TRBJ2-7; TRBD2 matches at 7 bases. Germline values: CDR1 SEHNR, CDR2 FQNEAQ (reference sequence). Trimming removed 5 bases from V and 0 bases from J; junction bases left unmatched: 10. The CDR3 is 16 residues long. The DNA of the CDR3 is TGTGCCAGCAGCCCTGCGTCTAGCGGATTCTCCTACGAGCAGTACTTC. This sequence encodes CASSPASSGFSYEQYF.

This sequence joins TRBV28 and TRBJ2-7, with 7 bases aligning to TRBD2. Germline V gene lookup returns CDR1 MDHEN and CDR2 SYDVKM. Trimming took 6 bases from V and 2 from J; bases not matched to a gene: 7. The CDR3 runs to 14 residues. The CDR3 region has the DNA TGTGCCAGCAGCCTTGCTAGCGGCCCCTACGAGCAGTACTTC. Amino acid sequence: CASSLASGPYEQYF.

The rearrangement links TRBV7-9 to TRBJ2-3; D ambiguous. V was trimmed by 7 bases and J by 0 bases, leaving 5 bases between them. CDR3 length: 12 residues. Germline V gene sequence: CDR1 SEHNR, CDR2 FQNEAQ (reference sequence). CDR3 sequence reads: CASTASTDTQYF. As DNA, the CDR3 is TGTGCCAGCACAGCTAGCACAGATACGCAGTATTTT. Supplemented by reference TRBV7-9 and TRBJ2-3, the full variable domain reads DTGVSQNPRHKITKRGQNVTFRCDPISEHNRLYWYRQTLGQGPEFLTYFQNEAQLEKSRLLSDRFSAERPKGSFSTLEIQRTEQGDSAMYLCASTASTDTQYFGPGTRLTVL.

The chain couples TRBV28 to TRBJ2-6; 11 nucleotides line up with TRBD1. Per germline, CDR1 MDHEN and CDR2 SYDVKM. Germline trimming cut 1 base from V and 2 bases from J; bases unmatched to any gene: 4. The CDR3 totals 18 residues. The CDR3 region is CASSLFGQGATGANVLTF. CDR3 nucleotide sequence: TGTGCCAGCAGTTTATTTGGACAGGGGGCGACTGGGGCCAACGTCCTGACTTTC.